The 28 T cell receptor beta chains below all came from one sample that was sequenced in a study of shared clonotypes between healthy human individuals (dated by TCRdb to the early 2020s). The method behind the library was the immunoSEQ multiplex PCR assay. Held by TCRdb, this immuneACCESS table contains in-frame sequences only and omits some clones. Under half of the omission traces to an unresolved V gene where checked; the cause of the rest is unknown. This sample gives about 490,000 clones in total; less than 80% of them show up just once. Of the sample, roughly 13% falls within the top ten clones. The sequencing sample was made of PBMCs. These receptors were obtained from a woman in her forties in good health. Some clones in this sample may be carry-over from other donors' samples.

V and J are TRBV27 and TRBJ2-7; a possible D gene is TRBD2 (6 bases). Germline assignment: CDR1 MNHEY and CDR2 SMNVEV (reference sequence). CDR3 length: 16 amino acids. V was trimmed by 4 bases and J by 2 bases, leaving 18 bases between them. The CDR3 is CASSSVGGEGTYEQYF. In DNA form, the CDR3 reads TGTGCCAGCAGTTCTGTCGGGGGAGAAGGGACCTACGAGCAGTACTTC.

V usage is TRBV4-3 and J usage is TRBJ2-7, with 13 bases identical to TRBD2. Germline V gene lookup returns CDR1 LGHNA and CDR2 YSLEER. Germline trimming cut 1 base from V and 5 bases from J; bases unmatched to any gene: 5. The CDR3 length is 16 residues. CDR3 region: CASSQGTSGRIDEQYF. CDR3 coding DNA: TGCGCCAGCAGCCAAGGGACTAGCGGGAGAATCGACGAGCAGTACTTC.

As for this clone: The sample has other DNA sequences that encode this CDR3 too. The V call is TRBV28, the J call TRBJ2-7; D gene ambiguous. CDR1 is MDHEN and CDR2 is SYDVKM in the germline V gene. V dropped 4 bases and J dropped 3 bases, with 10 bases sitting between them. This CDR3 has 13 amino acids. The CDR3 sequence: CASSSRHVYEQYF. The CDR3 coding sequence is TGTGCCAGCAGTTCCCGTCACGTCTACGAGCAGTACTTC.

J is TRBJ2-5 and V is TRBV27; D is uncertain. Trimming removed 4 bases from V and 2 bases from J, with 23 bases in between. CDR3 size: 18 residues. Per the germline V gene, CDR1 is MNHEY and CDR2 is SMNVEV (reference sequence). CDR3 in amino acids: CASSSSAPQWVGQETQYF. In DNA, the CDR3 is TGTGCCAGCAGTTCCTCCGCCCCACAGTGGGTTGGGCAAGAGACCCAGTACTTC.

This sequence joins TRBV19 and TRBJ1-2; 9 bases are a match to TRBD1. Per germline, CDR1 LNHDA and CDR2 SQIVND (reference sequence). Germline trimming cut 7 bases from V and 4 bases from J; bases unmatched to any gene: 10. The CDR3 extends over 15 amino acids. CDR3 residues: CASKYLGQGLYGYTF. The DNA for the CDR3 is TGTGCCAGTAAATATCTGGGACAGGGACTCTATGGCTACACCTTC.

This rearrangement joins TRBV10-2 to TRBJ1-2, with a tentative D call TRBD1 (5 bases). V was cut by 4 bases and J by 5 bases, with 14 bases left in between. The CDR3 runs to 14 residues. CDR1 is WSHSY, CDR2 SAAADI, per germline. CDR3 sequence (DNA): TGCGCCAGCAGTGGAAGGGGTGATGAGTATGGCTACACCTTC. Amino acid sequence: CASSGRGDEYGYTF.

The chain couples TRBV7-2 to TRBJ2-5; tentatively, D is TRBD2 (6 bases). V dropped 1 base and J dropped 2 bases, with 8 bases sitting between them. CDR1 and CDR2 from the germline V gene are SGHTA and FQGNSA. The CDR3 totals 14 residues. The CDR3 DNA is TGTGCCAGCAGCTTAGGGGGAGGACAAGAGACCCAGTACTTC. This sequence encodes CASSLGGGQETQYF.

This clone occurred many times. CDR3 protein: CSVVEQVNQPQHF. As DNA, the CDR3 is TGCAGCGTTGTGGAACAGGTCAATCAGCCCCAGCATTTT. The genes are TRBV29-1 and TRBJ1-5, with a possible D match to TRBD1 (5 bases). Deletions cut 4 bases from V and 3 bases from J, with 10 bases between. The germline V gene encodes CDR1 SQVTM and CDR2 ANQGSEA. This CDR3 has 13 amino acids.

The sample holds many counts of this clone. The gene calls are TRBV14 and TRBJ2-7, with TRBD2 matching over 12 bases. Trimming removed 0 bases from V and 1 base from J; junction bases left unmatched: 7. The CDR3 spans 18 residues. Germline lookup yields CDR1 SGHDN and CDR2 FVKESK. CDR3 loop: CASSQDLTSGRPSYEQYF. CDR3 sequence (DNA): TGTGCCAGCAGCCAAGATTTAACTAGCGGGAGGCCATCCTACGAGCAGTACTTC. The variable domain in full, completed from reference TRBV14 and TRBJ2-7, reads EAGVTQFPSHSVIEKGQTVTLRCDPISGHDNLYWYRRVMGKEIKFLLHFVKESKQDESGMPNNRFLAERTGGTYSTLKVQPAELEDSGVYFCASSQDLTSGRPSYEQYFGPGTRLTVT.

J is TRBJ1-4 and V is TRBV29-1, with 7 bases lining up with TRBD1. J lost 4 bases, V lost 4 bases, and 6 bases had no gene match. The CDR3 totals 14 residues. Germline V gives CDR1 SQVTM, CDR2 ANQGSEA. This chain's CDR3 is CSVGRTGVNEKLFF. CDR3 in DNA: TGCAGCGTTGGGCGGACAGGTGTTAATGAAAAACTGTTTTTT.

The chain has TRBV6-4 and TRBJ2-7, with unresolved D. The CDR3 totals 13 residues. The germline CDR1 and CDR2 sequences are MRHNA and SNTAGT. Trimming removed 0 bases at V and 5 bases at J, with 8 bases between. In DNA form, the CDR3 reads TGTGCCAGCAGTGACTCGGTGGGCGACGAGCAGTACTTC. It specifies CASSDSVGDEQYF.

Written as DNA, the CDR3 is TGTGCCAGTAGTACGACGAAAGGACGATACTCTGGGGCCAACGTCCTGACTTTC. It encodes CASSTTKGRYSGANVLTF. V is TRBV19 and J is TRBJ2-6; D gene unclear. V was shortened by 4 bases and J by 0 bases, with 16 bases between the two germline ends. The CDR3 has 18 amino acids. Germline V gene lookup returns CDR1 LNHDA and CDR2 SQIVND (reference sequence).

The V gene is TRBV27, the J gene TRBJ2-7, with 7 bases lining up with TRBD1. Germline CDR1 reads MNHEY; CDR2 reads SMNVEV (reference sequence). The junction had 5 bases not matched to a gene; V was cut back by 6 bases and J by 3 bases. The CDR3 is 13 amino acids. The CDR3 loop is CASRGTANYEQYF. CDR3 nucleotide sequence: TGTGCCAGCAGGGGGACAGCCAACTACGAGCAGTACTTC.

The CDR3 reads CASTTTGAGNTIYF. CDR3 nucleotide sequence: TGTGCCAGCACTACGACAGGGGCTGGAAACACCATATATTTT. This chain links TRBV2 with TRBJ1-3; the match to TRBD1 covers 8 bases. The CDR3 sequence is 14 residues long. Germline CDR1 and CDR2: SNHLY and FYNNEI. Trimming removed 7 bases from V and 2 bases from J; junction bases left unmatched: 4.

This clone was counted a few times. Lacking the conserved final phenylalanine or tryptophan, this CDR3 likely reflects a read error. This chain joins TRBV11-2 and TRBJ1-5; D is unresolved. Germline V gives CDR1 SGHAT, CDR2 FQNNGV. The CDR3 length is 13 residues. The V and J ends lost 2 bases and 5 bases respectively, with 7 bases between them. The CDR3 DNA is TGTGCCAGCAGCTTACATGGGGATCAGCCCCAGCATTCT. Translating it yields CASSLHGDQPQHS.

V is TRBV6-1 and J is TRBJ1-5; D is ambiguous. The CDR3 is made up of 14 amino acids. V was cut by 3 bases and J by 1 base, with 7 bases left in between. Germline loops: CDR1 MNHNS, CDR2 SASEGT. The CDR3 region is CASSDRRSNQPQHF. The CDR3 coding sequence is TGTGCCAGCAGTGACCGGCGAAGCAATCAGCCCCAGCATTTT.

The chain recombines TRBV18 with TRBJ2-1; 7 bases fit TRBD1. Trimming cost V 3 bases and J 3 bases; bases outside gene matches: 5. From germline, CDR1 is KGHSH and CDR2 LQKENI. There are 15 residues in the CDR3. The CDR3: CASSPRDRFYNEQFF. In DNA, the CDR3 is TGTGCCAGCTCACCCAGGGACAGATTCTACAATGAGCAGTTCTTC.

CDR3 in amino acids: CASSSGDRGRGYGYTF. The CDR3, as DNA: TGTGCCAGCAGCTCTGGGGACAGGGGGCGAGGCTATGGCTACACCTTC. This chain uses TRBV5-8 with TRBJ1-2; 12 bases line up with TRBD1. The V gene end was trimmed by 3 bases and the J gene end by 4 bases; junction bases not matched to a gene: 7. There are 16 residues in the CDR3. Germline CDR1 reads SGHTS; CDR2 reads YDEGEE.

The chain combines TRBV18 with TRBJ1-5; perhaps TRBD1 as D (5 bases). V was shortened by 5 bases and J by 3 bases, with 11 bases between the two germline ends. Germline V gene sequence: CDR1 KGHSH, CDR2 LQKENI. This CDR3 has 14 residues. CDR3 in amino acids: CASSLRGDNQPQHF. In DNA form, the CDR3 reads TGTGCCAGCTCATTGAGGGGTGACAATCAGCCCCAGCATTTT.

The chain couples TRBV4-2 to TRBJ1-1, with D hard to call. V was trimmed by 3 bases and J by 1 base, leaving 12 bases between them. The CDR3 extends over 15 amino acids. Germline CDR1 reads LGHNA; CDR2 reads YNFKEQ. CDR3 amino acids: CASSHHLGGNTEAFF. CDR3 DNA sequence: TGTGCCAGCAGCCATCACTTGGGAGGGAACACTGAAGCTTTCTTT.

A few counts support this clone. The chain recombines TRBV6-6 with TRBJ1-2, with D possibly matching TRBD1 (5 bases). The germline V gene has CDR1 MNHNY and CDR2 SVGAGI (reference sequence). This CDR3 is built from 12 residues. Trimming removed 2 bases at V and 12 bases at J, with 13 bases between. The chain's CDR3 is CASSYLLGTDTF. The CDR3 region has the DNA TGTGCCAGCAGTTACCTTTTGGGGACCGACACCTTC.

The rearrangement links TRBV7-9 to TRBJ1-2; D not resolved. Trimming shortened V by 3 bases and J by 4 bases, and 6 bases separated the two germline ends. The CDR3 has 12 residues. Germline V gene data show CDR1 as SEHNR and CDR2 as FQNEAQ (reference sequence). The CDR3 sequence is CASSFDLYGYTF. The CDR3 nucleotides are TGTGCCAGCAGCTTTGACCTCTATGGCTACACCTTC. Looking up the rest from reference TRBV7-9 and TRBJ1-2 gives the full variable domain: DTGVSQNPRHKITKRGQNVTFRCDPISEHNRLYWYRQTLGQGPEFLTYFQNEAQLEKSRLLSDRFSAERPKGSFSTLEIQRTEQGDSAMYLCASSFDLYGYTFGSGTRLTVV.

This clone was counted at least ten times. The identical CDR3 is also encoded by other nucleotide sequences in the sample. The chain uses TRBV28 and TRBJ1-2, with D possibly being TRBD1 (6 bases). This CDR3 is 15 amino acids long. CDR1 is MDHEN, CDR2 SYDVKM, per germline. V dropped 6 bases and J dropped 2 bases, with 16 bases sitting between them. Here the CDR3 DNA reads TGTGCCAGCAGCTTAGTCCAGGGGTCGAACTATGGCTACACCTTC. Its protein product is CASSLVQGSNYGYTF.

The chain has TRBV28 and TRBJ2-5; 12 bases are a match to TRBD1. Germline V lookup: CDR1 MDHEN, CDR2 SYDVKM. Trimming cost V 1 base and J 5 bases; bases outside gene matches: 5. The CDR3 covers 16 residues. The CDR3 region has the DNA TGTGCCAGCAGTTTATCCGGGACAGGGGGCCAGGAGACCCAGTACTTC. This gives the protein CASSLSGTGGQETQYF.

V usage is TRBV6-5 and J usage is TRBJ1-2; D gene unclear. Deletions cut 5 bases from V and 8 bases from J, with 15 bases between. The CDR3 is made up of 13 amino acids. From germline, CDR1 is MNHEY and CDR2 SVGAGI. CDR3 sequence reads: CASSLDLLRGYTF. CDR3 coding DNA: TGTGCCAGCAGTCTGGACCTGCTCCGAGGCTACACCTTC.

The rearrangement joins TRBV5-4 to TRBJ2-4; no reliable D call. This CDR3 is built from 16 residues. Germline CDR1 and CDR2: SGHNT and YYREEE (reference sequence). Trimming took 3 bases from V and 0 from J, leaving 13 bases between them. CDR3 sequence: CASSSKDSIAKNIQYF. CDR3 in DNA: TGTGCCAGCAGCTCAAAAGATAGTATAGCCAAAAACATTCAGTACTTC.

DNA of the CDR3: TGTGCCAGCAAATGGGGGAGGGAGAACACTGAAGCTTTCTTT. Protein: CASKWGRENTEAFF. The genes are TRBV5-5 and TRBJ1-1; maybe TRBD1 (5 bases). Germline V gene lookup returns CDR1 SGHKS and CDR2 YYEKEE (reference sequence). This CDR3 spans 14 amino acids. V lost 6 bases and J lost 1, with 13 bases in between. Variable domain in full (rest from reference TRBV5-5 and TRBJ1-1): DAGVTQSPTHLIKTRGQQVTLRCSPISGHKSVSWYQQVLGQGPQFIFQYYEKEERGRGNFPDRFSARQFPNYSSELNVNALLLGDSALYLCASKWGRENTEAFFGQGTRLTVV.

A single count supports this clone. The rearrangement links TRBV6-5 to TRBJ1-2; 8 bases match TRBD1. V lost 6 bases to trimming and J lost 2 bases; unmatched junction nucleotides: 8. The CDR3 consists of 15 residues. CDR1 is MNHEY and CDR2 is SVGAGI in the germline V gene. This CDR3 reads CASSPWTGLNYGYTF. The CDR3 DNA reads as TGTGCCAGCAGCCCATGGACAGGGTTAAACTATGGCTACACCTTC.